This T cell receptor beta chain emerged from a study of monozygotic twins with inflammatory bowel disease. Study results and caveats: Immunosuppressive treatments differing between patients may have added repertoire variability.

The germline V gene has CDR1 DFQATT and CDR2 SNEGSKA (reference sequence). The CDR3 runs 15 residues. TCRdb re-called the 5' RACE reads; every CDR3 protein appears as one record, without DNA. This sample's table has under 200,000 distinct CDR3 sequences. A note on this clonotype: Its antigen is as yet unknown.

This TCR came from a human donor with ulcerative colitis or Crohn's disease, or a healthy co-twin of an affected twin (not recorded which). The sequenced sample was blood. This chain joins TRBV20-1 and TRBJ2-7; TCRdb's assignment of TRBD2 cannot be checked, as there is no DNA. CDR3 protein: CSARDLMELAYEQYF.